Shown below are 22 T cell receptor beta chains from a single sample sequenced in a study of CD8+CD57+ T cells in acquired aplastic anemia. CDR3 and TCR beta VDJ profiling relied on genomic DNA as the template. TCRdb called the reads again in MiXCR, with one record for every CDR3 protein. The profile shows approximately 270,000 distinct CDR3 sequences, approximately 55% of them singletons. Source material: sorted CD4+, CD8+, or CD8+CD57+ T cells (not recorded which) from PBMCs. The receptors stem from a human donor with severe aplastic anemia or a healthy control (not recorded which).

The table lists this clonotype with many counts. The rearrangement joins TRBV20-1 to TRBJ2-7, with 8 nucleotides matching TRBD1. The CDR3 consists of 14 residues. Trimming cost V 3 bases and J 2 bases; bases outside gene matches: 6. The V gene's germline CDR1 is DFQATT and CDR2 SNEGSKA (reference sequence). CDR3 sequence: CSARWTGKAYEQYF. The CDR3 DNA follows: TGCAGTGCTAGGTGGACAGGGAAGGCCTACGAGCAGTACTTC.

This clonotype turned up a few times. The gene calls are TRBV2 and TRBJ1-2; D is undetermined. Trimming removed 10 bases at V and 7 bases at J, with 22 bases between. CDR1 and CDR2 from the germline V gene are SNHLY and FYNNEI. The CDR3 is 14 amino acids. CDR3 residues: CATFDSLEGSGYTF. The CDR3, as DNA: TGTGCCACCTTCGATTCGTTGGAGGGAAGTGGCTACACCTTC.

The chain combines TRBV9 with TRBJ1-2; D gene ambiguous. This CDR3 is 14 amino acids long. Germline assignment: CDR1 SGDLS and CDR2 YYNGEE. Trimming pared 2 bases from V and 2 bases from J, leaving 10 bases between. The CDR3 is CASSVWGSNYGYTF. CDR3 in DNA: TGTGCCAGCAGCGTGTGGGGTTCAAACTATGGCTACACCTTC.

The CDR3 spells CASSEKPGSNQPQHF. DNA of the CDR3: TGTGCCAGCAGTGAAAAGCCAGGGTCCAATCAGCCCCAGCATTTT. J is TRBJ1-5 and V is TRBV6-1, with D possibly matching TRBD1 (5 bases). There are 15 residues in the CDR3. The ends were cut back, 2 bases at V and 3 bases at J, with 11 bases in the middle. Germline V gives CDR1 MNHNS, CDR2 SASEGT.

This chain links TRBV2 with TRBJ1-1, with TRBD1 matching 7 bases. V was pared by 10 bases and J by 3 bases, with 11 bases of the junction left unmatched. From germline, CDR1 is SNHLY and CDR2 FYNNEI. This CDR3 contains 14 residues. The CDR3 nucleotides read TGTGCCACCGACAGGGCGGGTGGCTACACTGAAGCTTTCTTT. Translated: CATDRAGGYTEAFF.

The chain couples TRBV25-1 to TRBJ2-2; D is perhaps TRBD2 (6 bases). The ends were cut back, 1 base at V and 5 bases at J, with 17 bases in the middle. The CDR3 consists of 17 residues. The germline CDR1 and CDR2 sequences are MGHDK and SYGVNS. CDR3 bases: TGTGCCAGCAGTGAATTGGTTGCGGGGAGGCAGACCGGGGAGCTGTTTTTT. It specifies CASSELVAGRQTGELFF.

The chain links TRBV12-3 or TRBV12-4 to TRBJ2-3; 9 nucleotides agree with TRBD1. V was pared by 1 base and J by 6 bases, with 5 bases of the junction left unmatched. This CDR3 is built from 15 residues. CDR3 bases: TGTGCCAGCAGTTTAGGGGACAGGGTAAGGGATACGCAGTATTTT. It specifies CASSLGDRVRDTQYF.

This clonotype appeared once. The chain joins TRBV7-9 to TRBJ2-3; TRBD2 agrees at 9 bases. V lost 4 bases and J lost 5; bases outside the gene matches: 7. The CDR3 extends over 15 amino acids. CDR1 is SEHNR, CDR2 FQNEAQ, per germline (reference sequence). Written as DNA, the CDR3 is TGTGCCAGCAGCTCCAGCGGGGGGCCCGGAGATACGCAGTATTTT. The encoded protein is CASSSSGGPGDTQYF.

This clonotype appeared many times. The chain has TRBV7-9 and TRBJ2-7, with 7 bases identical to TRBD1. Losses at the gene ends were 7 bases for V and 2 bases for J; bases not matched to a gene: 8. In germline, CDR1 is SEHNR, CDR2 FQNEAQ (reference sequence). The CDR3 is 14 residues long. The chain's CDR3 is CASTPDRVPYEQYF. The CDR3 DNA reads as TGTGCCAGCACCCCCGACAGGGTGCCCTACGAGCAGTACTTC.

CDR3 in amino acids: CSARASREFGETQHF. The DNA of the CDR3 is TGCAGTGCTAGGGCAAGCCGGGAGTTTGGAGAGACCCAGCATTTT. The chain combines TRBV20-1 with TRBJ1-5; D is unresolved. CDR1 and CDR2 (germline): DFQATT, SNEGSKA (reference sequence). This CDR3 spans 15 amino acids. Trimming shortened V by 3 bases and J by 11 bases, and 23 bases separated the two germline ends.

The chain recombines TRBV29-1 with TRBJ2-7; 11 bases are shared with TRBD1. Trimming at V came to 4 bases and at J to 3 bases, leaving 5 bases not matched to a gene. This CDR3 is 14 amino acids long. CDR1 is SQVTM and CDR2 is ANQGSEA in the germline V gene. The CDR3 sequence: CSVGIGTGGYEQYF. The CDR3 bases are TGCAGCGTTGGAATAGGGACAGGGGGCTACGAGCAGTACTTC.

This rearrangement joins TRBV5-5 to TRBJ2-5; D is uncertain. CDR3 length: 13 amino acids. V was clipped by 0 bases and J by 1 base, with 4 bases between them. The germline CDR1 and CDR2 sequences are SGHKS and YYEKEE (reference sequence). The CDR3 loop is CASSLATQETQYF. CDR3 nucleotides: TGTGCCAGCAGCTTGGCTACCCAAGAGACCCAGTACTTC.

This clonotype has ten or more counts. The J gene is TRBJ1-2, the V gene TRBV7-8, with 7 bases matching TRBD1. Germline V gene sequence: CDR1 SGHVS, CDR2 FQNEAQ. The CDR3 runs 15 residues. Losses at the gene ends were 5 bases for V and 7 bases for J; bases not matched to a gene: 13. The CDR3 is CASSLRVQGGGGYTF. The CDR3 DNA follows: TGTGCCAGCAGCCTCCGAGTTCAGGGGGGAGGTGGCTACACCTTC.

For this clonotype: This may stem from a read error, because a much larger clone lies one nucleotide away. This chain uses TRBV3-1 with TRBJ1-2; tentatively, D is TRBD1 (6 bases). V dropped 1 base and J dropped 7 bases, with 16 bases sitting between them. Germline V CDR1 and CDR2: LGHDT, YNNKEL (reference sequence). CDR3 length equals 15 residues. CDR3 nucleotide sequence: TGTGCCAGCAGCCAAGGGATAGGGGGGCGCGGTGGCTACACCTTC. This codes for CASSQGIGGRGGYTF.

This clonotype occurred many times. The DNA is left out, because the CDR3 cannot be placed on it with certainty; the CDR3 is given as TCRdb lists it. The rearrangement links TRBV7-5 to TRBJ2-1; TRBD1 is the table's D call and was not checked against the DNA. TRBV7-5 is classified as a pseudogene. The CDR3 is 18 residues long, ends included. CDR3 residues: CISVPDAAGGPLSDEQFF.

This clonotype was counted only a few times. This chain joins TRBV7-6 and TRBJ2-7, with TRBD1 matching over 8 bases. The trim removed 4 bases at V and 3 bases at J, leaving 2 bases unmatched. Germline CDR1 and CDR2: SGHVS and FNYEAQ. The CDR3 has 13 residues. The CDR3 DNA is TGTGCCAGCAGCTCGGGGACAGGCTACGAGCAGTACTTC. It yields the protein CASSSGTGYEQYF.

This chain connects TRBV5-6 to TRBJ1-5, with TRBD1 matching 8 bases. V trimming: 0 bases; J trimming: 8 bases; junction bases outside the gene matches: 7. This CDR3 has 15 residues. CDR1 and CDR2 from the germline V gene are SGHDT and YYEEEE. CDR3 in amino acids: CASSLGQGREEPQHF. Here the CDR3 DNA reads TGTGCCAGCAGCTTGGGACAGGGGAGGGAGGAGCCCCAGCATTTT.

The rearrangement links TRBV12-3 or TRBV12-4 to TRBJ2-5; TRBD1 agrees at 9 bases. Trimming took 5 bases from V and 7 from J; bases not matched to a gene: 5. The CDR3 is 13 amino acids. The CDR3, as DNA: TGTGCCAGCAGTCACAGGGGGCCAGGGACCCAGTACTTC. The encoded protein is CASSHRGPGTQYF.

This clonotype was observed at least ten times. The V and J genes are TRBV7-9 and TRBJ2-5, with 7 bases matching TRBD1. V lost 1 base and J lost 2; bases outside the gene matches: 10. The CDR3 length is 17 residues. The germline gives CDR1 SEHNR, CDR2 FQNEAQ (reference sequence). In nucleotides, the CDR3 is TGTGCCAGCAGCTTAGGCCCCCCCGGCAGGGGGCAAGAGACCCAGTACTTC. This encodes CASSLGPPGRGQETQYF.

This clonotype came up many times. The rearrangement joins TRBV28 to TRBJ2-7, with D perhaps TRBD1 (8 bases). In germline, CDR1 is MDHEN, CDR2 SYDVKM. The CDR3 has 13 amino acids. V was clipped by 9 bases and J by 2 bases, with 14 bases between them. The CDR3 sequence: CASLTGGAYEQYF. As DNA, the CDR3 is TGTGCCAGTCTAACAGGGGGGGCCTACGAGCAGTACTTC.

The chain joins TRBV6-1 to TRBJ2-6, with a weak D call TRBD1 (7 bases). Germline V lookup: CDR1 MNHNS, CDR2 SASEGT. This CDR3 spans 15 amino acids. The ends were cut back, 4 bases at V and 4 bases at J, with 11 bases in the middle. The CDR3 coding sequence is TGTGCCAGCAGTGCAGGGGGAGGAGGGGCCAACGTCCTGACTTTC. This translates into CASSAGGGGANVLTF.

This clonotype showed up just a few times. The rearrangement joins TRBV24-1 to TRBJ2-6; D remains ambiguous. Trimming pared 9 bases from V and 2 bases from J, leaving 10 bases between. This CDR3 contains 14 residues. Germline CDR1 and CDR2: KGHDR and SFDVKD. CDR3 residues: CATPPLPGANVLTF. CDR3 DNA: TGTGCCACCCCCCCTCTCCCTGGGGCCAACGTCCTGACTTTC.